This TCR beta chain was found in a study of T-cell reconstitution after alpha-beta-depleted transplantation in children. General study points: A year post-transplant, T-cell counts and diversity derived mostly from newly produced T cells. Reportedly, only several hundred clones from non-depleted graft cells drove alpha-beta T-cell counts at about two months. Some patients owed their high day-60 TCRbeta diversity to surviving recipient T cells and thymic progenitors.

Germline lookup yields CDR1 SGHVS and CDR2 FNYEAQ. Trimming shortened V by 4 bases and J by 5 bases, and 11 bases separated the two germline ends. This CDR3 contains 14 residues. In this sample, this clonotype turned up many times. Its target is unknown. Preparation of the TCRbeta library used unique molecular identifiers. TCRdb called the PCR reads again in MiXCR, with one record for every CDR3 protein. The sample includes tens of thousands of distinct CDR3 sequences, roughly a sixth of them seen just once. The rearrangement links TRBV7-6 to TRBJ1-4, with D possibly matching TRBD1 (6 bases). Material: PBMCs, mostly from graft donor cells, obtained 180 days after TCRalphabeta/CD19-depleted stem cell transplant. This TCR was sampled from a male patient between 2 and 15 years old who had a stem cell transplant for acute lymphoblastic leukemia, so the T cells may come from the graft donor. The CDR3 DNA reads TGTGCCAGCAGCTCCGAGGGGGTAAATGAAAAACTGTTTTTT. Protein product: CASSSEGVNEKLFF.